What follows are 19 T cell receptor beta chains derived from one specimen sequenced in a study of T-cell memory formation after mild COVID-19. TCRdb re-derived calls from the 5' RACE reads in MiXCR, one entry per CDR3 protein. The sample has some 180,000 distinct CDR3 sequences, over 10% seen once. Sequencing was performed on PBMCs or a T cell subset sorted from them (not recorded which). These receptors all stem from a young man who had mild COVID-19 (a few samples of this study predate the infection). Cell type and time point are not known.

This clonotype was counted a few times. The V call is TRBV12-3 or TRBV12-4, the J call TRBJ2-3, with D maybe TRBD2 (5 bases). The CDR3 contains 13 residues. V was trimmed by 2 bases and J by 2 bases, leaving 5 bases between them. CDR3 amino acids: CASSLRDTDTQYF. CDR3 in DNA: TGTGCCAGCAGTTTACGGGACACAGATACGCAGTATTTT.

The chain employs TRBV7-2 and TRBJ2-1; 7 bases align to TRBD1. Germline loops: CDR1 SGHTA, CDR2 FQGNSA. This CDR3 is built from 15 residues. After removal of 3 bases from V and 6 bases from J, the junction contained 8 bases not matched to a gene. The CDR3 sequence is CASSFSRGTINEQFF. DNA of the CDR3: TGTGCCAGCAGCTTCTCCAGGGGGACAATCAATGAGCAGTTCTTC. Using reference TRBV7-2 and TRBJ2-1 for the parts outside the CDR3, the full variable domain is GAGVSQSPSNKVTEKGKDVELRCDPISGHTALYWYRQSLGQGLEFLIYFQGNSAPDKSGLPSDRFSAERTGGSVSTLTIQRTQQEDSAVYLCASSFSRGTINEQFFGPGTRLTVL.

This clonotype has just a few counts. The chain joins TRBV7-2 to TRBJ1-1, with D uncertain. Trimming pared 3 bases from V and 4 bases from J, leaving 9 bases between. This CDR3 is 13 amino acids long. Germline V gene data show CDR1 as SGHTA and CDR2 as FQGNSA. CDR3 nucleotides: TGTGCCAGCAGCTTCCGAAGGACCACTGAAGCTTTCTTT. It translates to CASSFRRTTEAFF. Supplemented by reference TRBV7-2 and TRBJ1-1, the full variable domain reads GAGVSQSPSNKVTEKGKDVELRCDPISGHTALYWYRQSLGQGLEFLIYFQGNSAPDKSGLPSDRFSAERTGGSVSTLTIQRTQQEDSAVYLCASSFRRTTEAFFGQGTRLTVV.

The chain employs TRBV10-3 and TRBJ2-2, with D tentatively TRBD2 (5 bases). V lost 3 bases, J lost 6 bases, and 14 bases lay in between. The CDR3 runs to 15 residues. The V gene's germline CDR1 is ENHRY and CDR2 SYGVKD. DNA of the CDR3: TGTGCCATCAGTGATTTGAATAAGGGAGCCGGGGAGCTGTTTTTT. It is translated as CAISDLNKGAGELFF.

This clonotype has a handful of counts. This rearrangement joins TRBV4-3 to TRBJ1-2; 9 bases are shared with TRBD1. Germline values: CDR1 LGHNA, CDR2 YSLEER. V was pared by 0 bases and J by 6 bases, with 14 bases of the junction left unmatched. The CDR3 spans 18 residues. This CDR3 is CASSQDRFVGTGLNGYTF. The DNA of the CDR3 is TGCGCCAGCAGCCAAGATAGATTCGTAGGGACAGGGTTGAATGGCTACACCTTC.

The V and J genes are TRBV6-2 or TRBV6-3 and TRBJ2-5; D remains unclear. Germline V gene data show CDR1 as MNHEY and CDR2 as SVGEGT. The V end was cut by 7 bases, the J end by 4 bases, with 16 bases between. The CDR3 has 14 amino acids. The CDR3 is CASTSAVLRETQYF. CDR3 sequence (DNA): TGTGCCAGCACGTCGGCGGTTCTACGAGAGACCCAGTACTTC.

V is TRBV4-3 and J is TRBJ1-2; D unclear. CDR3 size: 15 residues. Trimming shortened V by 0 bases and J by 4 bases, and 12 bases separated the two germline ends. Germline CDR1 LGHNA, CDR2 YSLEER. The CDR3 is CASSQEEGSVYGYTF. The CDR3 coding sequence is TGCGCCAGCAGCCAAGAAGAGGGCTCCGTCTATGGCTACACCTTC.

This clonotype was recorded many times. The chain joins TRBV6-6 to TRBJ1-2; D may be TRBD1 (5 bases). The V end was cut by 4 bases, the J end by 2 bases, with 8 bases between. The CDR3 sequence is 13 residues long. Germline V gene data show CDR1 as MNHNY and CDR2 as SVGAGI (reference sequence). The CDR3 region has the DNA TGTGCCAGCAGTTTACGGGGCAACTATGGCTACACCTTC. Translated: CASSLRGNYGYTF.

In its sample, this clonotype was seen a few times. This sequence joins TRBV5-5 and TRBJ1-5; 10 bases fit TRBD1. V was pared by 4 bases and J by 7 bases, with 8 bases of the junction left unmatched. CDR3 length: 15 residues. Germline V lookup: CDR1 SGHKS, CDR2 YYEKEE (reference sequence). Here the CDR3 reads CASSREGQGLQPQHF. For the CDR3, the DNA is TGTGCCAGCAGCCGAGAGGGACAGGGGCTGCAGCCCCAGCATTTT.

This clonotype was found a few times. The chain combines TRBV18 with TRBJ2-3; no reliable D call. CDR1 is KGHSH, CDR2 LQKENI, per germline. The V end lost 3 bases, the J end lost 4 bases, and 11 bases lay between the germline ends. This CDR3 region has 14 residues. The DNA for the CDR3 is TGTGCCAGCTCACCGGGATATGGGGCAGATACGCAGTATTTT. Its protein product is CASSPGYGADTQYF.

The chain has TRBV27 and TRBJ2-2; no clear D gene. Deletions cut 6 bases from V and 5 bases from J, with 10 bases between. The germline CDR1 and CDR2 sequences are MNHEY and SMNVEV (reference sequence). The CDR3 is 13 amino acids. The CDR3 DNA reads TGTGCCAGCAGACTCTGGGGTACCGGGGAGCTGTTTTTT. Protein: CASRLWGTGELFF.

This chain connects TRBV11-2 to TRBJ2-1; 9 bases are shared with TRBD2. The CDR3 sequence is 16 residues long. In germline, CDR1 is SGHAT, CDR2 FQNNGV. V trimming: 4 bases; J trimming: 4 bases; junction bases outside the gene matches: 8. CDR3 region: CASSSQLAGLYNEQFF. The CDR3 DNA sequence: TGTGCCAGCAGCTCCCAGCTAGCGGGACTTTACAATGAGCAGTTCTTC.

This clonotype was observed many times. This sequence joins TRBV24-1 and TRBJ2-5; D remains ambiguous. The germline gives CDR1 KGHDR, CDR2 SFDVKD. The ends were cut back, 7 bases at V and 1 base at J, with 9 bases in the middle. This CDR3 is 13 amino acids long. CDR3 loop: CATSGIFQETQYF. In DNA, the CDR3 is TGTGCCACCAGCGGAATATTCCAAGAGACCCAGTACTTC.

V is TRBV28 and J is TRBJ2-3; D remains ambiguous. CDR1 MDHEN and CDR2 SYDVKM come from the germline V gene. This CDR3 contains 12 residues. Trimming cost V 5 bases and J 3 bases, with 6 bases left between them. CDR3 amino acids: CASSILTDTQYF. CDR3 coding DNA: TGTGCCAGCAGTATCCTGACAGATACGCAGTATTTT.

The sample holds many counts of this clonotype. CDR3 sequence: CASSLGAGAIGTQHF. The CDR3 nucleotides are TGTGCCAGCAGCTTAGGGGCAGGGGCGATTGGGACCCAGCATTTT. The chain couples TRBV7-9 to TRBJ1-5, with TRBD1 as a possible D gene (6 bases). CDR1 and CDR2 (germline): SEHNR, FQNEAQ (reference sequence). V lost 1 base and J lost 11, with 18 bases in between. The CDR3 is 15 residues long.

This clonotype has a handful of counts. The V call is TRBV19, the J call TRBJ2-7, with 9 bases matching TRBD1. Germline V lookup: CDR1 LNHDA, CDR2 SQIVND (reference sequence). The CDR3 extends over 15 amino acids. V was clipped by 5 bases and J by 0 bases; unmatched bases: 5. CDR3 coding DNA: TGTGCCAGTAGTGCCGGGACAGGGAACTCCTACGAGCAGTACTTC. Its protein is CASSAGTGNSYEQYF.

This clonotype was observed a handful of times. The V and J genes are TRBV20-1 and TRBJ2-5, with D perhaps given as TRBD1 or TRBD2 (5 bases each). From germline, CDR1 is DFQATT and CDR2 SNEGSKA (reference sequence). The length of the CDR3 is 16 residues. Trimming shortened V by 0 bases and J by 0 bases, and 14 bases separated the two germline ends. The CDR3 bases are TGCAGTGCTAGAGATCAGAGGGGCCCCTACCAAGAGACCCAGTACTTC. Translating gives CSARDQRGPYQETQYF.

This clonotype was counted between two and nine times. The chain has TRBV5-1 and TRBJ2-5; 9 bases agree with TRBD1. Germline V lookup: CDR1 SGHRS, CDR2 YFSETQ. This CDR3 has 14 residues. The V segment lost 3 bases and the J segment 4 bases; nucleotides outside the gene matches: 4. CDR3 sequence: CASSSTGGGETQYF. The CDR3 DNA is TGCGCCAGCAGCTCAACAGGGGGCGGAGAGACCCAGTACTTC.

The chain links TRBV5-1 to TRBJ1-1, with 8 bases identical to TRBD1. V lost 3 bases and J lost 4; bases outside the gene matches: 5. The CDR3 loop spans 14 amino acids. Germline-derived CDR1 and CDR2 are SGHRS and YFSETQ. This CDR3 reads CASSSQGDLTEAFF. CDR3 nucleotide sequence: TGCGCCAGCAGCTCACAGGGGGATCTCACTGAAGCTTTCTTT.